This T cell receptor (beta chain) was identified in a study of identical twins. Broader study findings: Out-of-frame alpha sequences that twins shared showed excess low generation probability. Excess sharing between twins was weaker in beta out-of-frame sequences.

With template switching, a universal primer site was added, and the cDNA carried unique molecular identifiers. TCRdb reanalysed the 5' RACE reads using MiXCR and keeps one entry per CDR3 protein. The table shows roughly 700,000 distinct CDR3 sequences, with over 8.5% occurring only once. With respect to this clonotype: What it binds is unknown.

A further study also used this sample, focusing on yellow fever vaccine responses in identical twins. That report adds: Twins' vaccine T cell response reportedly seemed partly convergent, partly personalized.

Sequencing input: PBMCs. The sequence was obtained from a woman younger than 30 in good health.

CDR3 nucleotide sequence: TGTGCCAGCAGTGCCCCAGAGGGGTGGAATCAGCCCCAGCATTTT. Translating it yields CASSAPEGWNQPQHF. This chain connects TRBV28 to TRBJ1-5, with a possible D match to TRBD1 (5 bases). V was pared by 5 bases and J by 4 bases, with 15 bases between. This CDR3 is built from 15 residues. Germline loops: CDR1 MDHEN, CDR2 SYDVKM.